This is a list of T cell receptor beta chains from one sample in a study of shared clonotypes between healthy human individuals. The data were produced by immunoSEQ multiplex PCR, yet TCRdb's version contains in-frame clones alone and is incomplete. Among around 640,000 clones listed, approximately 96% were seen once. The material sequenced was naive CD8+ T cells sorted from blood. These receptors all stem from a woman in her thirties in good health. Both conserved end residues are part of each CDR3. The order of the fields is D gene, J gene, CDR3 length, clone size, V gene, CDR3 protein, CDR3 DNA. A D gene is named only where the DNA matches it firmly. A clone size is listed for some rows: how often the clone was seen (once, few, many), or a class if it is expanded.

>TRBD2|TRBJ2-5|14|NA|TRBV5-1
CASSPWLAGETQYF
TGCGCCAGCAGCCCGTGGCTAGCGGGAGAGACCCAGTACTTC
>NA|TRBJ2-2|12|NA|TRBV30
CAWNENTGELFF
TGTGCCTGGAACGAAAACACCGGGGAGCTGTTTTTT
>NA|TRBJ2-1|13|NA|TRBV5-4
CASSILTYNEQFF
TGTGCCAGCAGCATCTTAACCTACAATGAGCAGTTCTTC
>TRBD1|TRBJ1-5|16|NA|TRBV10-3
CAISDSTGGPNQPQHF
TGTGCCATCAGTGACTCCACAGGGGGTCCTAATCAGCCCCAGCATTTT
>TRBD2|TRBJ2-3|14|NA|TRBV28
CASSLAGETDTQYF
TGTGCCAGCAGTTTAGCGGGAGAAACAGATACGCAGTATTTT
>TRBD2|TRBJ2-1|16|NA|TRBV7-2
CASSILIAGGGNEQFF
TGTGCCAGCAGCATACTAATAGCGGGAGGGGGCAATGAGCAGTTCTTC
>NA|TRBJ1-5|17|NA|TRBV7-4
CASSLAHKPGEGQPQHF
TGTGCCAGCAGCTTAGCACACAAACCAGGGGAGGGTCAGCCCCAGCATTTT
>NA|TRBJ1-5|14|NA|TRBV27
CASRSGLVSQPQHF
TGTGCCAGCAGATCAGGTTTGGTAAGTCAGCCCCAGCATTTT
>NA|TRBJ1-2|13|NA|TRBV5-4
CASWPGKTYGYTF
TGTGCCAGCTGGCCAGGAAAGACCTATGGCTACACCTTC
>NA|TRBJ2-3|15|NA|TRBV7-8
CASSLGTRSTDTQYF
TGTGCCAGCAGCTTAGGGACACGTAGCACAGATACGCAGTATTTT
>NA|TRBJ2-7|10|NA|TRBV20-1
CSARRGEQYF
TGCAGTGCTAGAAGGGGGGAGCAGTACTTC
>NA|TRBJ2-1|13|NA|TRBV2
CAEGRGEGNEQFF
TGTGCCGAGGGACGCGGAGAGGGCAATGAGCAGTTCTTC
>NA|TRBJ1-1|13|NA|TRBV13
CASSSILNTEAFF
TGTGCCAGCAGCTCCATACTGAACACTGAAGCTTTCTTT
>NA|TRBJ2-7|15|NA|TRBV7-9
CASSPPEGPYYEQYF
TGTGCCAGCAGCCCCCCGGAGGGGCCATACTACGAGCAGTACTTC
>NA|TRBJ2-3|14|NA|TRBV9
CASSDWGSTDTQYF
TGTGCCAGCAGCGACTGGGGGAGCACAGATACGCAGTATTTT
>NA|TRBJ2-7|14|NA|TRBV27
CASSPAGSDYEQYF
TGTGCCAGCAGTCCGGCCGGGTCCGACTACGAGCAGTACTTC
>NA|TRBJ1-2|13|once|TRBV27
CASSLSTVDGYTF
TGTGCCAGCAGTTTATCGACGGTGGACGGCTACACCTTC
>TRBD2|TRBJ2-1|17|NA|TRBV19
CASSIGEGLGIYNEQFF
TGTGCCAGTAGTATAGGAGAGGGACTAGGGATTTACAATGAGCAGTTCTTC
>TRBD2|TRBJ2-1|15|NA|TRBV11-2
CASSLGGRAWYEQFF
TGTGCCAGCAGCTTAGGCGGGAGGGCCTGGTATGAGCAGTTCTTC
>NA|TRBJ2-2|13|NA|TRBV27
CASSLSGSGELFF
TGTGCCAGCAGTTTGTCGGGGTCCGGGGAGCTGTTTTTT
>NA|TRBJ2-3|17|NA|TRBV28
CASTTDREVSETDTQYF
TGTGCCAGCACCACTGACAGGGAGGTCTCTGAGACAGATACGCAGTATTTT
>NA|TRBJ1-3|13|NA|TRBV2
CASSEARGNTIYF
TGTGCCAGCAGTGAAGCGCGAGGAAACACCATATATTTT
>NA|TRBJ2-7|14|NA|TRBV29-1
CSTRGTQGRDEQYF
TGCAGCACCCGGGGCACACAGGGTAGGGACGAGCAGTACTTC
>NA|TRBJ1-5|15|NA|TRBV5-8
CASSPRQYSNQPQHF
TGTGCCAGCAGCCCTCGACAGTATAGCAATCAGCCCCAGCATTTT
>TRBD2|TRBJ2-7|14|NA|TRBV29-1
CSVEGLAGGYEQYF
TGCAGCGTTGAGGGACTAGCGGGGGGCTACGAGCAGTACTTC
>TRBD1|TRBJ2-7|14|NA|TRBV5-6
CASSFLRGPYEQYF
TGTGCCAGCAGCTTCCTCAGGGGGCCATACGAGCAGTACTTC
>TRBD2|TRBJ2-5|14|NA|TRBV7-8
CASSLERGLETQYF
TGTGCCAGCAGCTTAGAGCGGGGGCTGGAGACCCAGTACTTC
>NA|TRBJ2-5|18|NA|TRBV4-1
CASSQDPGRSPGEETQYF
TGCGCCAGCAGCCAAGATCCGGGGCGGTCTCCAGGGGAGGAGACCCAGTACTTC
>NA|TRBJ2-7|14|NA|TRBV19
CASSILAGNYEQYF
TGTGCCAGTAGTATTTTGGCAGGAAACTACGAGCAGTACTTC
>NA|TRBJ2-7|14|NA|TRBV4-2
CASSQDWGAYEQYF
TGTGCCAGCAGCCAAGATTGGGGGGCCTACGAGCAGTACTTC
>NA|TRBJ1-5|12|NA|TRBV6-1
CASSDSNQPQHF
TGTGCCAGCAGCGACTCCAATCAGCCCCAGCATTTT
>NA|TRBJ2-7|15|NA|TRBV5-1
CASSSKGREAYEQYF
TGCGCCAGCAGCTCCAAGGGCAGGGAAGCCTACGAGCAGTACTTC
>TRBD1|TRBJ1-1|15|NA|TRBV27
CASSLTGTGIYQAFF
TGTGCCAGCAGTTTGACCGGGACAGGGATCTACCAGGCTTTCTTT
>TRBD2|TRBJ2-7|15|NA|TRBV27
CASSFGTSGSYEQYF
TGTGCCAGCAGTTTCGGGACTAGCGGGAGCTACGAGCAGTACTTC
>TRBD2|TRBJ2-4|18|NA|TRBV28
CASSLLAGSLPAKNIQYF
TGTGCCAGCAGTTTACTAGCGGGCTCCCTCCCAGCCAAAAACATTCAGTACTTC
>NA|TRBJ1-5|10|NA|TRBV6-4
CASIGRPQHF
TGTGCCAGCATAGGGCGGCCCCAGCATTTT
>NA|TRBJ1-2|16|NA|TRBV5-1
CASSLGFPAPNYGYTF
TGCGCCAGCAGCTTGGGGTTTCCAGCCCCTAACTATGGCTACACCTTC
>TRBD2|TRBJ2-1|14|NA|TRBV7-2
CASSLLAGTNEQFF
TGTGCCAGCAGCCTACTAGCGGGGACCAATGAGCAGTTCTTC
>NA|TRBJ2-7|12|once|TRBV5-4
CASSFGLYEQYF
TGTGCCAGCAGCTTCGGACTCTACGAGCAGTACTTC
>NA|TRBJ2-5|16|NA|TRBV2
CASSAGTGVVWETQYF
TGTGCCAGCAGCGCGGGGACCGGGGTTGTTTGGGAGACCCAGTACTTC
>NA|TRBJ2-7|17|NA|TRBV12-1
CASSLSGQGIDSYEQYF
TGTGCCAGCAGCCTCTCAGGACAGGGAATCGACTCCTACGAGCAGTACTTC
>TRBD1|TRBJ2-5|15|few|TRBV7-9
CASSPQTGGEETQYF
TGTGCCAGCAGCCCGCAAACAGGGGGCGAAGAGACCCAGTACTTC
>TRBD2|TRBJ2-2|14|NA|TRBV5-1
CASSSFTSAGELFF
TGCGCCAGCAGCTCCTTCACTAGCGCCGGGGAGCTGTTTTTT
>TRBD2|TRBJ2-3|14|NA|TRBV7-8
CASSISGITDTQYF
TGTGCCAGCAGCATTAGCGGGATAACAGATACGCAGTATTTT
>NA|TRBJ2-1|11|once|TRBV20-1
CSARDFNEQFF
TGCAGTGCTAGAGATTTTAATGAGCAGTTCTTC
>NA|TRBJ1-4|12|NA|TRBV5-6
CASSLTNEKLFF
TGTGCCAGCAGCCTTACTAATGAAAAACTGTTTTTT
>NA|TRBJ2-7|13|once|TRBV7-6
CASSLEMAYEQYF
TGTGCCAGCAGCTTAGAGATGGCCTACGAGCAGTACTTC
>NA|TRBJ1-2|13|NA|TRBV5-6
CASSLVYDNGYTF
TGTGCCAGCAGCTTGGTGTACGACAATGGCTACACCTTC
>NA|TRBJ1-5|14|NA|TRBV7-2
CASSFGGSYQPQHF
TGTGCCAGCAGCTTTGGGGGCAGTTATCAGCCCCAGCATTTT
>NA|TRBJ2-2|15|NA|TRBV4-1
CASSQRPGNTGELFF
TGCGCCAGCAGCCAAAGGCCCGGAAACACCGGGGAGCTGTTTTTT
>NA|TRBJ1-3|15|NA|TRBV21-1
CASSKTGGRGNTIYF
TGTGCCAGCAGCAAAACGGGCGGCAGGGGAAACACCATATATTTT
>TRBD1|TRBJ1-4|14|NA|TRBV7-9
CASSADREGEKLFF
TGTGCCAGCAGCGCCGACAGGGAGGGTGAAAAACTGTTTTTT
>TRBD2|TRBJ2-1|15|NA|TRBV10-3
CAISRSGRRGNEQFF
TGTGCCATCAGCCGTAGCGGGAGGAGGGGGAATGAGCAGTTCTTC
>NA|TRBJ2-7|12|NA|TRBV5-5
CASSDRGLEQYF
TGTGCCAGCAGCGATCGGGGGCTCGAGCAGTACTTC
>NA|TRBJ2-5|14|NA|TRBV13
CASSYRQIQETQYF
TGTGCCAGCAGCTACCGACAGATCCAAGAGACCCAGTACTTC
>NA|TRBJ1-1|13|NA|TRBV2
CASSGATNTEAFF
TGTGCCAGCTCCGGGGCAACGAACACTGAAGCTTTCTTT
>TRBD1|TRBJ2-5|18|NA|TRBV9
CASSVASRQGVITETQYF
TGTGCCAGCAGCGTAGCTTCTCGACAGGGGGTAATTACGGAGACCCAGTACTTC
>NA|TRBJ2-2|15|NA|TRBV28
CASSLQGGNTGELFF
TGTGCCAGCAGTTTACAGGGAGGTAACACCGGGGAGCTGTTTTTT